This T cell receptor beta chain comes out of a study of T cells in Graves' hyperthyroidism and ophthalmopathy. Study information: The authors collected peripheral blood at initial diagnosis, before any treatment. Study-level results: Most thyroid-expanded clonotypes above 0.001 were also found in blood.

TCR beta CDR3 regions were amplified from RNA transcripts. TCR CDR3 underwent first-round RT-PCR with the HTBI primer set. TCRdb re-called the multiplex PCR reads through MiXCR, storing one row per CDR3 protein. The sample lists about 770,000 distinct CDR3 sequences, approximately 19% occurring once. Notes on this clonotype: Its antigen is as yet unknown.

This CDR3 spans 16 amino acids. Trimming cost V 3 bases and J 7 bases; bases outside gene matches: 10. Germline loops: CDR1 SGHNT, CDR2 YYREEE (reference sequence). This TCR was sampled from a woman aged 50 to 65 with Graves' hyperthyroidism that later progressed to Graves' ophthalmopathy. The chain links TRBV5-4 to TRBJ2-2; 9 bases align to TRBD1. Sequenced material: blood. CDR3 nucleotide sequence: TGTGCCAGCAGCTCGCCACAGGGGGCGATACTCGGGGAGCTGTTTTTT. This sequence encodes CASSSPQGAILGELFF.